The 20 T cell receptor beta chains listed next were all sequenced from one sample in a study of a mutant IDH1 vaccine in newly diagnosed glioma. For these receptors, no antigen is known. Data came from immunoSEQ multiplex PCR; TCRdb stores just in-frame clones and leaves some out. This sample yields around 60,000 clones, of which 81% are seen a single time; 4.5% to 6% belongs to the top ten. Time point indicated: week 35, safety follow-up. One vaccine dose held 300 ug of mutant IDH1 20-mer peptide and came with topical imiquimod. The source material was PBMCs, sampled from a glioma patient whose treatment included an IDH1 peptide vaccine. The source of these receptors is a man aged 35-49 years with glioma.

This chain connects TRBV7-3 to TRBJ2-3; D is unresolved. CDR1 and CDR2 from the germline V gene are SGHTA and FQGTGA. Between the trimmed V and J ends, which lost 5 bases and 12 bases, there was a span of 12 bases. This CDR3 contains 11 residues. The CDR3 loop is CASSVSDGQYF. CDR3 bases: TGTGCCAGCAGCGTCTCCGACGGTCAGTATTTT.

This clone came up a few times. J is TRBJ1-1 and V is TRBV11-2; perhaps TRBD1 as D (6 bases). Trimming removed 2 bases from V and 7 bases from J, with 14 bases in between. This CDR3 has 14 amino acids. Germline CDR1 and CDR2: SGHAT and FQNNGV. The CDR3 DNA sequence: TGTGCCAGCAGCTTACTAAACAGGGCCCTTGAAGCTTTCTTT. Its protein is CASSLLNRALEAFF. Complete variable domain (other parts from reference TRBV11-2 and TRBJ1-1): EAGVAQSPRYKIIEKRQSVAFWCNPISGHATLYWYQQILGQGPKLLIQFQNNGVVDDSQLPKDRFSAERLKGVDSTLKIQPAKLEDSAVYLCASSLLNRALEAFFGQGTRLTVV.

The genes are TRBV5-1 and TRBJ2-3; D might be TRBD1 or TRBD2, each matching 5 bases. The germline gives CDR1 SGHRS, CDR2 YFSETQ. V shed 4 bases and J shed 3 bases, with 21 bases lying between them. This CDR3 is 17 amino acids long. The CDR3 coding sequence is TGCGCCAGCAGCCCGGGGCTCCGCGGCCATGGAACAGATACGCAGTATTTT. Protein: CASSPGLRGHGTDTQYF.

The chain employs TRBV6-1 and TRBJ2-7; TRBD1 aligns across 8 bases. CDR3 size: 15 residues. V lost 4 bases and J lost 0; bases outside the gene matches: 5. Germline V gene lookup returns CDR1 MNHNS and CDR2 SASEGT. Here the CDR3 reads CASSGYTGGSYEQYF. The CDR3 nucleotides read TGTGCCAGCAGTGGCTACACAGGGGGCTCCTACGAGCAGTACTTC.

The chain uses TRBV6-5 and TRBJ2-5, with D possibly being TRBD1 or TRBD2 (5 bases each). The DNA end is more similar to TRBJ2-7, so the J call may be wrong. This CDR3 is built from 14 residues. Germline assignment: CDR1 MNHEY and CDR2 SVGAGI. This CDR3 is CASRVEGLFYEQYF. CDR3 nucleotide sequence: TGTGCCAGCAGAGTTGAGGGGTTGTTCTACGAGCAGTACTTC.

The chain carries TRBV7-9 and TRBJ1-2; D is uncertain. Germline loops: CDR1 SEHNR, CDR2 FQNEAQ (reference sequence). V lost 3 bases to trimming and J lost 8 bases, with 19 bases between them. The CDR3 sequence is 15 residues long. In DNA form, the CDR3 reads TGTGCCAGCAGCTTCCACACCTTTTGGACGGGAGGCTACACCTTC. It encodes CASSFHTFWTGGYTF. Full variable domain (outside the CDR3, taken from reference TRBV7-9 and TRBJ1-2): DTGVSQNPRHKITKRGQNVTFRCDPISEHNRLYWYRQTLGQGPEFLTYFQNEAQLEKSRLLSDRFSAERPKGSFSTLEIQRTEQGDSAMYLCASSFHTFWTGGYTFGSGTRLTVV.

The CDR3 here is CASGRGVWRWASEQYF. CDR3 coding DNA: TGTGCTAGTGGCCGGGGGGTATGGCGGTGGGCCTCCGAGCAGTACTTC. The rearrangement uses TRBV12-5 and TRBJ2-7; the match to TRBD2 covers 7 bases. V shed 6 bases, J shed 6 bases, and the junction held 17 bases outside the gene matches. Per the germline V gene, CDR1 is LGHNT and CDR2 is FRNRAP. The CDR3 is 16 amino acids.

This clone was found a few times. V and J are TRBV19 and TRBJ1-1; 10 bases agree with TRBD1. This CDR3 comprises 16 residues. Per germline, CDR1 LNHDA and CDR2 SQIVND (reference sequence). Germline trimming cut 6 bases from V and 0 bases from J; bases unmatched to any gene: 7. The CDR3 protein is CASRILGTGVNTEAFF. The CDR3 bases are TGTGCCAGTAGGATTCTCGGGACAGGGGTGAACACTGAAGCTTTCTTT. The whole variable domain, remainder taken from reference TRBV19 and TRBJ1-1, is DGGITQSPKYLFRKEGQNVTLSCEQNLNHDAMYWYRQDPGQGLRLIYYSQIVNDFQKGDIAEGYSVSREKKESFPLTVTSAQKNPTAFYLCASRILGTGVNTEAFFGQGTRLTVV.

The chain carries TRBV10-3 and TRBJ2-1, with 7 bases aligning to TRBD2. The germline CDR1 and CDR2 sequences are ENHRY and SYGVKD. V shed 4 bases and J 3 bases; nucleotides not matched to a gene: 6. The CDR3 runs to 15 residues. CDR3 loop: CAISGGGNGYNEQFF. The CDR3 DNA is TGTGCCATCAGTGGGGGGGGGAACGGCTACAATGAGCAGTTCTTC.

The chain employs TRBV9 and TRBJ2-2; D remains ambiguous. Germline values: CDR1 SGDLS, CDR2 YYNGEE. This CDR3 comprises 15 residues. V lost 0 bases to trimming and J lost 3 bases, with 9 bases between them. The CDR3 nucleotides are TGTGCCAGCAGCGTAGAGAGCGTTGACACCGGGGAGCTGTTTTTT. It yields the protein CASSVESVDTGELFF.

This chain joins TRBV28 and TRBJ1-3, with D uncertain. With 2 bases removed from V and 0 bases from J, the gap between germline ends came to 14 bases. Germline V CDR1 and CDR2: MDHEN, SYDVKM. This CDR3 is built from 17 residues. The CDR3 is CASSLMAGLGSGNTIYF. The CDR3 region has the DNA TGTGCCAGCAGTTTAATGGCCGGACTAGGCTCTGGAAACACCATATATTTT.

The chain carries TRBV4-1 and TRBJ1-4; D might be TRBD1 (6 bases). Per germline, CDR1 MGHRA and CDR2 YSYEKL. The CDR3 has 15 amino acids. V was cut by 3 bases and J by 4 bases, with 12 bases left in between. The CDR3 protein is CASSHDQGNNEKLFF. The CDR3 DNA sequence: TGCGCCAGCAGCCATGATCAGGGGAATAATGAAAAACTGTTTTTT.

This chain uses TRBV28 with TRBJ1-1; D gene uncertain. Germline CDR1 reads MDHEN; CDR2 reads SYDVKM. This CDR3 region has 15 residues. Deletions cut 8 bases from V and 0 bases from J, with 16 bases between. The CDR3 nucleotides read TGTGCCAGCCCGCCATCCCGGGCCCTGAACACTGAAGCTTTCTTT. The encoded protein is CASPPSRALNTEAFF.

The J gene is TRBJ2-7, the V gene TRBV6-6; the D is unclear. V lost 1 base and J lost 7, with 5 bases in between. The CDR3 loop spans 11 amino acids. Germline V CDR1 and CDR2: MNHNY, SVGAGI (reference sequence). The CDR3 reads CASSYLGEQYF. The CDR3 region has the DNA TGTGCCAGCAGTTACTTAGGAGAGCAGTACTTC.

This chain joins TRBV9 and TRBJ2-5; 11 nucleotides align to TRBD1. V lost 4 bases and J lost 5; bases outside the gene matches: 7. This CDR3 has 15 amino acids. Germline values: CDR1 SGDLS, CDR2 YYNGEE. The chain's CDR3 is CASSPRTGGQETQYF. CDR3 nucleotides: TGTGCCAGCAGCCCCCGGACAGGGGGCCAGGAGACCCAGTACTTC.

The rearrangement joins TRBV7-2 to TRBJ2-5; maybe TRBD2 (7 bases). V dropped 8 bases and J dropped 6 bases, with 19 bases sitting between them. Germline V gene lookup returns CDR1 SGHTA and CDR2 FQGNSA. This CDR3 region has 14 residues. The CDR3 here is CASSGGGRGKTQYF. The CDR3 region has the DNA TGTGCCAGCTCGGGGGGCGGGAGAGGCAAGACCCAGTACTTC.

Written as DNA, the CDR3 is TGTGCCAGCAGGCTAAACAGGGTCATGAACACTGAAGCTTTCTTT. It specifies CASRLNRVMNTEAFF. The V and J genes are TRBV7-2 and TRBJ1-1; tentative D call: TRBD1 (6 bases). CDR3 size: 15 residues. Trimming removed 6 bases at V and 0 bases at J, with 14 bases between. Germline CDR1 is SGHTA and CDR2 is FQGNSA.

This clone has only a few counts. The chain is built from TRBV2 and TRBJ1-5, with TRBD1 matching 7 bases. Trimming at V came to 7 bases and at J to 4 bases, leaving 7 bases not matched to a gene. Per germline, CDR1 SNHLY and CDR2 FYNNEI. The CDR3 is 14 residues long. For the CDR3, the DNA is TGTGCCAGCACCGGGACAGATGAAAATCAGCCCCAGCATTTT. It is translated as CASTGTDENQPQHF.

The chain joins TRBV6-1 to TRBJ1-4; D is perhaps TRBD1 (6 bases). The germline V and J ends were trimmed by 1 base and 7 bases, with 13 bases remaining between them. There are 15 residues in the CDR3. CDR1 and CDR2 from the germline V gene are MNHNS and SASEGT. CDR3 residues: CASSEGRGHTEKLFF. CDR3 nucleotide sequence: TGTGCCAGCAGTGAAGGTCGGGGACATACTGAAAAACTGTTTTTT.

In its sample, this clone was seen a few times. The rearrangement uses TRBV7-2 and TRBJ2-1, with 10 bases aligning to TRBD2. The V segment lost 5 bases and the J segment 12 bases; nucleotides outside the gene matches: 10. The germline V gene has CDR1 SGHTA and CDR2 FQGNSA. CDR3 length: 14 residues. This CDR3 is CASSPTPLAGVQFF. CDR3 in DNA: TGTGCCAGCAGCCCCACCCCCCTAGCGGGAGTGCAGTTCTTC. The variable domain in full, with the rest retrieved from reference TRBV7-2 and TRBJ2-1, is GAGVSQSPSNKVTEKGKDVELRCDPISGHTALYWYRQSLGQGLEFLIYFQGNSAPDKSGLPSDRFSAERTGGSVSTLTIQRTQQEDSAVYLCASSPTPLAGVQFFGPGTRLTVL.